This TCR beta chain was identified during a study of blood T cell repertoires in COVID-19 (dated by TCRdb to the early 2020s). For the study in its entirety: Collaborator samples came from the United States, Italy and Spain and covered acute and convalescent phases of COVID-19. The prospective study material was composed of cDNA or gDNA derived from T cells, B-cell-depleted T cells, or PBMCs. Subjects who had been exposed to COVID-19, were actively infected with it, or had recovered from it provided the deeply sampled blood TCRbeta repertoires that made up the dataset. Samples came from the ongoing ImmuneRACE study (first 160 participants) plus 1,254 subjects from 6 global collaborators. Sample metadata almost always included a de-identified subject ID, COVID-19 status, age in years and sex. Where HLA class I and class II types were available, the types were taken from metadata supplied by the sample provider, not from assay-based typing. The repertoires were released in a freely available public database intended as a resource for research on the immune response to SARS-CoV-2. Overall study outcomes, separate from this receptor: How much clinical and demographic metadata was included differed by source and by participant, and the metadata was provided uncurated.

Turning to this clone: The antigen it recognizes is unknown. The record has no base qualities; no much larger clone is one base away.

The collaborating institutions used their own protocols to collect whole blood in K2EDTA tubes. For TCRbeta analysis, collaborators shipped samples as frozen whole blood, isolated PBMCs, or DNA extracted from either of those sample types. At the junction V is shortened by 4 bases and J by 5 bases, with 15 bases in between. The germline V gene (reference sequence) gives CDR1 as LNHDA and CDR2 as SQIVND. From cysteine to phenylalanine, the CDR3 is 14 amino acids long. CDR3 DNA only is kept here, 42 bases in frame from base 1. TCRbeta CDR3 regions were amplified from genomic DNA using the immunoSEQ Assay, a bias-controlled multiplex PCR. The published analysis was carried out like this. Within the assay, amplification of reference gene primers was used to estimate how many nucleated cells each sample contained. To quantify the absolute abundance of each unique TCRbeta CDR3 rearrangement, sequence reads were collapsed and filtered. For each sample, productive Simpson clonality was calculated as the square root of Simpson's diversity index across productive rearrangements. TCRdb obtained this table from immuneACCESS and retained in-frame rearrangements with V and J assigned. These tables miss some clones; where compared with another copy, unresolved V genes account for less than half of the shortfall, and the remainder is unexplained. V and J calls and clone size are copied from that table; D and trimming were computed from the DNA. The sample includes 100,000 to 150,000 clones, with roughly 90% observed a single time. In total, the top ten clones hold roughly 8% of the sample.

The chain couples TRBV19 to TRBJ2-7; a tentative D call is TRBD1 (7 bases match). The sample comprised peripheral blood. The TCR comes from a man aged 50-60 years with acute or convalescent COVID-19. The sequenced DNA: TGTGCCAGTAGTAACAGGGGAGGTGTCGACGAGCAGTACTTC. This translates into CASSNRGGVDEQYF. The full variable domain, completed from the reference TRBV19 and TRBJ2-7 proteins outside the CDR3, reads DGGITQSPKYLFRKEGQNVTLSCEQNLNHDAMYWYRQDPGQGLRLIYYSQIVNDFQKGDIAEGYSVSREKKESFPLTVTSAQKNPTAFYLCASSNRGGVDEQYFGPGTRLTVT.